The clone carrying this T cell receptor beta chain was recorded many times. What it binds is not known. The sequenced fragment ends 3 residues before the CDR3 boundary, so the rest is inferred from the germline J gene. Distinct nucleotide sequences in the sample also encode this CDR3. The data are from a study of T cell clonality in common variable immunodeficiency. Study-level findings and limits: Fewer deletions and N-nucleotide insertions were reportedly seen in common variable immunodeficiency TCR beta sequences.

CVID and control samples used equivalent genomic DNA input. The table came from immunoSEQ multiplex PCR; TCRdb's copy has only in-frame clones and leaves some out. The record shows tens of thousands of clones for this sample, with no singletons present. Of CVID subjects, under 17 were female and over 25 male, mean age roughly 37. CVID subjects had received replacement immunoglobulin for at least one year. Each donor provided roughly 4.5 to 8 ml of heparinized whole blood. The length of the CDR3 is 16 residues. Germline loops: CDR1 SGHRS, CDR2 YFSETQ. V was trimmed by 3 bases and J by 2 bases, leaving 17 bases between them.

This receptor was obtained from a human donor with common variable immunodeficiency. This rearrangement joins TRBV5-1 to TRBJ1-1; possibly TRBD1 for D (6 bases). Sample: peripheral blood mononuclear cells. The CDR3 loop reads CASSSGMGASNTEAFF. CDR3 DNA, as far as it was read: TGCGCCAGCAGCTCGGGAATGGGGGCTAGTAACACTGAA.